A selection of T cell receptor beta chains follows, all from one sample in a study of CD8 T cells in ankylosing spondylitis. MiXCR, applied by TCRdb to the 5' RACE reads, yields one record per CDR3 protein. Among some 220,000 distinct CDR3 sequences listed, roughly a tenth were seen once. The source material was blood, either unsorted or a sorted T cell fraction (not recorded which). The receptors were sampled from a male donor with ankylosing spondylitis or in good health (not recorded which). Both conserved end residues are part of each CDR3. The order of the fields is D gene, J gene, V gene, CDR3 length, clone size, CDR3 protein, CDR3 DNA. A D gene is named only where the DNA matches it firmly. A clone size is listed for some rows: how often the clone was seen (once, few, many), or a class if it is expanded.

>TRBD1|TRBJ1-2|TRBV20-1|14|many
CSANRIQGEDGYTF
TGCAGTGCTAATCGAATACAGGGGGAGGATGGCTACACCTTC
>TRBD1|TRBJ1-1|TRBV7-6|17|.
CASSLEGQGSWSTEAFF
TGTGCCAGCAGCTTAGAGGGACAGGGTTCGTGGAGCACTGAAGCTTTCTTT
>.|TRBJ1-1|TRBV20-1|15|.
CSASKDWEGLAEAFF
TGCAGTGCTAGTAAGGACTGGGAGGGCCTCGCTGAAGCTTTCTTT
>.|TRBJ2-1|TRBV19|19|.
CASSMVSGAGASSYNEQFF
TGTGCCAGTAGTATGGTATCTGGGGCCGGAGCGAGCTCCTACAATGAGCAGTTCTTC
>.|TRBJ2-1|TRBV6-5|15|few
CASSRGRGVRNEQFF
TGTGCCAGCAGTCGGGGAAGGGGGGTTAGGAATGAGCAGTTCTTC
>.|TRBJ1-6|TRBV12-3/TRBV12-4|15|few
CASTSGHRVGSPLHF
TGTGCCAGTACCTCCGGACACCGGGTCGGTTCACCCCTCCACTTT
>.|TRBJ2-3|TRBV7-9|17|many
CASSPWEDGGGADTQYF
TGTGCCAGCAGCCCCTGGGAAGACGGAGGAGGCGCAGATACGCAGTATTTT
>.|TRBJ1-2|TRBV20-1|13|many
CSASSGRNYGYTF
TGCAGTGCTAGTTCCGGCAGGAACTATGGCTACACCTTC
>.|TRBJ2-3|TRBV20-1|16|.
CCFWGQGIAGSDTQYF
TGCTGCTTCTGGGGCCAGGGGATCGCGGGATCAGATACGCAGTATTTT
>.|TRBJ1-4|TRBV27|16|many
CASSLIPAGSNEKLFF
TGTGCCAGCAGTCTTATTCCGGCAGGATCTAATGAAAAACTGTTTTTT
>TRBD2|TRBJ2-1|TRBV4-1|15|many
CASSQAPSGGTEQFF
TGCGCCAGCAGCCAAGCCCCTAGCGGGGGCACTGAGCAGTTCTTC
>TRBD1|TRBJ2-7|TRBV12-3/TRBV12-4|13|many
CASSNGQAYEQYF
TGTGCCAGCAGCAACGGACAGGCTTACGAGCAGTACTTC
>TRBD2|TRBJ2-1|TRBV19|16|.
CASSTSRTSGGNEQFF
TGTGCCAGTAGTACCTCGCGGACTAGCGGGGGTAATGAGCAGTTCTTC
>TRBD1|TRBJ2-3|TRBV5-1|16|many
CASSNGQGALTDTQYF
TGCGCCAGCAGCAATGGACAGGGGGCTCTAACAGATACGCAGTATTTT
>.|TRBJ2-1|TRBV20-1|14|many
CSARNRLSYNEQFF
TGCAGTGCTAGAAACAGGCTCTCCTACAATGAGCAGTTCTTC
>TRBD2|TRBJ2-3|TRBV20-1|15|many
CSAPGGGGRTDTQYF
TGCAGTGCTCCAGGAGGCGGGGGTCGCACAGATACGCAGTATTTT
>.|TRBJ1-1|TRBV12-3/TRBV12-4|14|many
CASSRGQMNTEAFF
TGTGCCAGCAGCAGAGGACAGATGAACACTGAAGCTTTCTTT
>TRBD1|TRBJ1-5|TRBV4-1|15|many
CASSRGQGSYQPQHF
TGCGCCAGCAGCCGTGGACAGGGCAGTTATCAGCCCCAGCATTTT
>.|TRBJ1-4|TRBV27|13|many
CASSSGFAEKLFF
TGTGCCAGCAGTTCGGGGTTCGCGGAGAAACTGTTTTTT
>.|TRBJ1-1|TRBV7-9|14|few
CASSSLGVNTEAFF
TGTGCCAGCAGCTCACTTGGGGTGAACACTGAAGCTTTCTTT
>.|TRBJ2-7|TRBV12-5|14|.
CASGPGWSTYEQYF
TGTGCTAGTGGGCCCGGGTGGTCAACCTACGAGCAGTACTTC
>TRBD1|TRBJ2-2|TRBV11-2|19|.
CASSSIIRAGTANTGELFF
TGTGCCAGCAGCTCGATCATAAGGGCCGGGACAGCAAACACCGGGGAGCTGTTTTTT
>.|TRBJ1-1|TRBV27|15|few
CASSLSSYPSTEAFF
TGTGCCAGCAGTTTATCGTCCTACCCATCCACTGAAGCTTTCTTT
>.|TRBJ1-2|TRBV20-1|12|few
CSAGEANYGYTF
TGCAGTGCTGGTGAGGCTAACTATGGCTACACCTTC
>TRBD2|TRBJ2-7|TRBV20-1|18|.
CSAIIPGLAGVGVGEQYF
TGCAGTGCCATCATACCGGGACTAGCGGGAGTCGGGGTCGGCGAGCAGTACTTC
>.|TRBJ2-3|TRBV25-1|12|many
CASSEYRDTQYF
TGTGCCAGCAGTGAATACAGGGATACGCAGTATTTT
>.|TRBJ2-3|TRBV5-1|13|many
CASSWGGQDTQYF
TGCGCCAGCAGCTGGGGGGGCCAAGATACGCAGTATTTT
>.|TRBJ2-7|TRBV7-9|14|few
CASSSEGSSYEQYF
TGTGCCAGCAGCTCCGAAGGGAGCTCCTACGAGCAGTACTTC
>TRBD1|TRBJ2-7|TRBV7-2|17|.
CASSLAITSGQLYEQYF
TGTGCCAGCAGCTTAGCCATTACCTCGGGACAGTTATACGAGCAGTACTTC
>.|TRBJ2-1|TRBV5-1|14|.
CASSRDFLENEQFF
TGCGCCAGCAGTCGGGACTTCCTAGAGAATGAGCAGTTCTTC
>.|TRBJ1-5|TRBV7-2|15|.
CASSLGSGVNQPQHF
TGTGCCAGCAGCTTAGGCTCAGGAGTCAATCAGCCCCAGCATTTT
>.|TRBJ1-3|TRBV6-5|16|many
CASSSGDAGAGNTIYF
TGTGCCAGCAGTTCAGGAGACGCGGGCGCTGGAAACACCATATATTTT
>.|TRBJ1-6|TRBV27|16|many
CASSLRQSSYNSPLHF
TGTGCCAGCAGTTTAAGGCAGAGCTCCTATAATTCACCCCTCCACTTT
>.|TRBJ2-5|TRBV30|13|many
CAWSPPGQETQYF
TGTGCCTGGAGTCCTCCGGGCCAAGAGACCCAGTACTTC
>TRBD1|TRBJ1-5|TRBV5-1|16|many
CASSPGTGGSNQPQHF
TGCGCCAGCAGCCCCGGGACAGGCGGCAGCAATCAGCCCCAGCATTTT
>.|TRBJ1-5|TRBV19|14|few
CASSASGANQPQHF
TGTGCCAGTAGCGCTTCCGGGGCCAATCAGCCCCAGCATTTT
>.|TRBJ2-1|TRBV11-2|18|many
CASSSTQGFGLALDEQFF
TGTGCCAGCAGCTCCACCCAAGGGTTTGGGCTAGCGCTCGATGAGCAGTTCTTC
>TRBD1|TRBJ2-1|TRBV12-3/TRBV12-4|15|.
CASLPPGQGVGEQFF
TGTGCCAGCCTACCCCCGGGACAGGGAGTAGGTGAGCAGTTCTTC
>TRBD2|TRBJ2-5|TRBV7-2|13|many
CASSRGGQETQYF
TGTGCCAGCTCGCGGGGGGGGCAAGAGACCCAGTACTTC
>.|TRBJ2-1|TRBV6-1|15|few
CASSEGWGNLGEQFF
TGTGCCAGCAGTGAAGGCTGGGGAAATTTGGGTGAGCAGTTCTTC
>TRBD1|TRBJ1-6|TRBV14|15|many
CASSTRQGLNSPLHF
TGTGCCAGCAGCACACGACAGGGACTAAATTCACCCCTCCACTTT
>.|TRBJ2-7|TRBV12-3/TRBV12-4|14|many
CASSFGGGLNEQYF
TGTGCCAGCAGTTTTGGGGGGGGCCTAAACGAGCAGTACTTC
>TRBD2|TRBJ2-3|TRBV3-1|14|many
CASSQVGEGRPQYF
TGTGCCAGCAGCCAAGTGGGGGAGGGCCGCCCGCAGTATTTT
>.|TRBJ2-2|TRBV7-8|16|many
CASRLYGGGLTGELFF
TGTGCCAGCAGACTTTATGGGGGAGGTTTAACCGGGGAGCTGTTTTTT
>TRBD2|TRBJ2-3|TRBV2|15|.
CASNRLAGSTDTQYF
TGTGCCAGCAATAGACTAGCGGGCAGCACAGATACGCAGTATTTT
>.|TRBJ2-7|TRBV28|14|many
CASRRQAGHREQYF
TGTGCCAGCAGACGACAGGCGGGACACCGCGAGCAGTACTTC
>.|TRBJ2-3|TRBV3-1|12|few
CASSGTFDTQYF
TGTGCCAGCAGCGGGACTTTCGATACGCAGTATTTT
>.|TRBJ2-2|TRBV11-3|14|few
CASSLMQATGELFF
TGTGCCAGCAGCTTAATGCAGGCCACCGGGGAGCTGTTTTTT
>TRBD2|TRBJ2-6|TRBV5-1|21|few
CASSLRTSGGGAVAGANVLTF
TGCGCCAGCAGCTTAAGGACTAGCGGGGGGGGCGCAGTAGCTGGGGCCAACGTCCTGACTTTC
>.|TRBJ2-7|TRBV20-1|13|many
CSVIRDGSYEQYF
TGCAGTGTTATCCGGGACGGGTCCTACGAGCAGTACTTC